The T cell receptor beta chain described here comes from a study of T cells in Graves' hyperthyroidism and ophthalmopathy. The CDR3 runs to 15 residues. The V end was cut by 1 base, the J end by 1 base, with 8 bases between. CDR1 is SGHVS and CDR2 is FQNEAQ in the germline V gene. Amplification yielded TCR beta CDR3 regions, with RNA transcripts as the source. RT-PCR in the first round (using the HTBI primer set) targeted the TCR CDR3. MiXCR was run by TCRdb on the multiplex PCR reads, yielding one entry per CDR3 protein. The sample has around 600,000 distinct CDR3 sequences; about 15% are singletons. Criteria for exclusion of patients were uncontrolled infection, other autoimmune disease, pregnancy or lactation. This clonotype was observed a handful of times.

This chain joins TRBV7-8 and TRBJ1-5; D not resolved. The source of this sequence is a woman between 25 and 40 years old with Graves' hyperthyroidism. The specimen was blood. The CDR3 protein is CASSLDWRSNQPQHF. CDR3 DNA sequence: TGTGCCAGCAGCTTAGACTGGCGGAGCAATCAGCCCCAGCATTTT.